The source of this T cell receptor beta chain is a study of shared clonotypes between healthy human individuals. As for the study in general: CD4 naive and CD4 memory each took three plates per donor, while CD8 naive took two and CD8 memory one.

This clone was found once. Germline CDR1 is SGHTA and CDR2 is FQGTGA. This CDR3 has 15 residues. V shed 5 bases and J shed 0 bases, with 12 bases lying between them. Assay used: immunoSEQ multiplex PCR; TCRdb lists only in-frame clones, some missing. This sample has about a million clones, with around three quarters found just once. The chain employs TRBV7-3 and TRBJ2-3; no clear D. The receptor's source is a man aged 18 to 29 in good health. Some clones in this sample may be carry-over from other donors' samples. Sequenced material: memory CD4+ T cells from PBMCs. Subset indicated: CD45RA-negative fraction. In DNA, the CDR3 is TGTGCCAGCAGCCCCTACGTCGGGAGCACAGATACGCAGTATTTT. It yields the protein CASSPYVGSTDTQYF.